These 29 T cell receptor beta chains came from one sample sequenced in a study of blood T cells in healthy people across ages. A second PCR, run for roughly 6 to 11 cycles, used a sample-barcoded 5' primer plus a J-beta primer mix. TCRdb processed the 5' RACE reads anew with MiXCR; each CDR3 protein has one entry. The table lists nearly 1 million distinct CDR3 sequences, roughly 51% of them singletons. Sequencing was carried out using blood. The receptor source for this set is a woman between 55 and 75 years old in good health.

In this sample, this clonotype turned up a few times. The CDR3 region is CSAGTSGRSNTQYF. The CDR3 nucleotides are TGCAGTGCTGGGACTAGCGGGAGATCAAATACGCAGTATTTT. The gene calls are TRBV20-1 and TRBJ2-3; 14 bases line up with TRBD2. The CDR3 runs to 14 residues. With V trimmed by 5 bases and J by 7 bases, 5 bases remained unmatched. CDR1 is DFQATT and CDR2 is SNEGSKA in the germline V gene (reference sequence).

This clonotype was counted a few times. The V gene is TRBV2, the J gene TRBJ1-2; D call uncertain. CDR3 length: 14 amino acids. V lost 3 bases and J lost 4, with 12 bases in between. Germline V gene data show CDR1 as SNHLY and CDR2 as FYNNEI. DNA of the CDR3: TGTGCCAGCAGTGATAGGGCGCAGAGCTATGGCTACACCTTC. It encodes CASSDRAQSYGYTF.

The chain combines TRBV29-1 with TRBJ2-4, with D tentatively TRBD2 (5 bases). This CDR3 is 15 amino acids long. In germline, CDR1 is SQVTM, CDR2 ANQGSEA. Trimming removed 4 bases from V and 0 bases from J, with 13 bases in between. CDR3 nucleotide sequence: TGCAGCGTTGTAGCGCCGAAACTAGCCAAAAACATTCAGTACTTC. Residues: CSVVAPKLAKNIQYF.

The CDR3 DNA sequence: TGTGCCAGCACCCTCAGACTAGCGGGATATAGCACAGATACGCAGTATTTT. This codes for CASTLRLAGYSTDTQYF. The chain has TRBV12-3 or TRBV12-4 and TRBJ2-3; TRBD2 aligns across 11 bases. V shed 7 bases, J shed 0 bases, and the junction held 9 bases outside the gene matches. This CDR3 contains 17 residues.

The chain combines TRBV7-9 with TRBJ2-1, with 8 bases that match TRBD2. The CDR3 is 15 amino acids. The junction had 9 bases not matched to a gene; V was cut back by 4 bases and J by 7 bases. Germline V CDR1 and CDR2: SEHNR, FQNEAQ (reference sequence). CDR3 loop: CASSSTAGAGNEQFF. The CDR3 DNA reads as TGTGCCAGCAGCTCAACAGCGGGAGCGGGTAATGAGCAGTTCTTC.

This clonotype came up a few times. The gene calls are TRBV28 and TRBJ2-7; 7 nucleotides match TRBD1. V shed 4 bases, J shed 2 bases, and the junction held 5 bases outside the gene matches. This CDR3 has 14 amino acids. Germline CDR1 is MDHEN and CDR2 is SYDVKM. The CDR3 bases are TGTGCCAGCAGTTCGGGACAGCCACCCTACGAGCAGTACTTC. This sequence encodes CASSSGQPPYEQYF.

This clonotype was seen once. The chain couples TRBV7-2 to TRBJ1-5; D is undetermined. The germline CDR1 and CDR2 sequences are SGHTA and FQGNSA. This CDR3 contains 12 residues. V lost 1 base and J 5 bases, leaving 3 bases between the germline ends. Here the CDR3 reads CASSLEDQPQHF. The CDR3 nucleotides read TGTGCCAGCAGCTTAGAAGATCAGCCCCAGCATTTT.

Here the CDR3 DNA reads TGTGCCAGCAGCCTAGGGACAGGGAGCCAAAACATTCAGTACTTC. This gives the protein CASSLGTGSQNIQYF. The V call is TRBV5-6, the J call TRBJ2-4; 9 nucleotides agree with TRBD1. The germline gives CDR1 SGHDT, CDR2 YYEEEE. This CDR3 comprises 15 residues. Trimming cost V 4 bases and J 5 bases; bases outside gene matches: 7. Filled out from reference TRBV5-6 and TRBJ2-4, the complete variable domain reads DAGVTQSPTHLIKTRGQQVTLRCSPKSGHDTVSWYQQALGQGPQFIFQYYEEEERQRGNFPDRFSGHQFPNYSSELNVNALLLGDSALYLCASSLGTGSQNIQYFGAGTRLSVL.

The chain uses TRBV5-1 and TRBJ2-7; 7 bases align to TRBD1. The end of the DNA aligns better with TRBJ2-5, so the J call may be wrong. The CDR3 has 15 amino acids. CDR1 and CDR2 from the germline V gene are SGHRS and YFSETQ. The CDR3 DNA reads as TGCGCCAGCAGCTCCCGGGACAGCCGAGGAGAGACCCAGTACTTC. Encoded protein: CASSSRDSRGETQYF.

This clonotype was detected many times. This rearrangement joins TRBV7-2 to TRBJ2-6; 7 bases map to TRBD1. The junction had 3 bases not matched to a gene; V was cut back by 2 bases and J by 2 bases. The CDR3 spans 16 residues. CDR1 SGHTA and CDR2 FQGNSA come from the germline V gene. CDR3 DNA: TGTGCCAGCAGCTTACTAGGGGGCGCTGGGGCCAACGTCCTGACTTTC. It encodes CASSLLGGAGANVLTF.

As regards this clonotype: An end of the junction differs from the germline gene, which may be a read error. The rearrangement joins TRBV15 to TRBJ2-3; D possibly corresponds to TRBD1 (6 bases). The CDR3 covers 17 residues. Germline-derived CDR1 and CDR2 are LNHNV and YYDKDF (reference sequence). CDR3 bases: TGTGCCGCCAGCAGATCCCTTAGGACAGCCGGCACAGATACGCAGTATTTT. Its translation is CAASRSLRTAGTDTQYF.

This clonotype turned up a few times. The chain has TRBV7-2 and TRBJ2-7, with TRBD2 identical over 7 bases. V lost 5 bases and J lost 1; bases outside the gene matches: 8. Germline CDR1 SGHTA, CDR2 FQGNSA. The CDR3 sequence is 15 residues long. The CDR3 DNA reads TGTGCCAGCAGCCGAAGCGGGATTCCATCCTACGAGCAGTACTTC. Encoded protein: CASSRSGIPSYEQYF.

This clonotype was observed a few times. CDR3 protein: CASSHGQEIETQYF. The CDR3, as DNA: TGTGCCAGCAGCCATGGGCAGGAAATAGAGACCCAGTACTTC. The J gene is TRBJ2-5, the V gene TRBV28, with D unclear. Germline V gives CDR1 MDHEN, CDR2 SYDVKM. Trimming took 6 bases from V and 4 from J, leaving 15 bases between them. This CDR3 is built from 14 residues. Complete variable domain (other parts from reference TRBV28 and TRBJ2-5): DVKVTQSSRYLVKRTGEKVFLECVQDMDHENMFWYRQDPGLGLRLIYFSYDVKMKEKGDIPEGYSVSREKKERFSLILESASTNQTSMYLCASSHGQEIETQYFGPGTRLLVL.

This sequence joins TRBV2 and TRBJ1-2; D ambiguous. The CDR3 is 14 amino acids. Per germline, CDR1 SNHLY and CDR2 FYNNEI. With 4 bases removed from V and 2 bases from J, the gap between germline ends came to 11 bases. CDR3 in amino acids: CASSVNGHNYGYTF. CDR3 DNA: TGTGCCAGCAGTGTTAATGGGCACAACTATGGCTACACCTTC.

The chain uses TRBV12-3 or TRBV12-4 and TRBJ2-4, with 7 nucleotides matching TRBD2. The DNA end is a closer match to TRBJ2-7, so the J assignment may be wrong. The CDR3 sequence is 14 residues long. CDR3 coding DNA: TGTGCCAGCTCCCCTGAGCGGGACTGGGGCGAGCAGTACTTC. Amino acids: CASSPERDWGEQYF.

V gene TRBV6-5 combines with J gene TRBJ2-3; D is undetermined. With 7 bases removed from V and 10 bases from J, the gap between germline ends came to 15 bases. This CDR3 comprises 12 residues. Germline V CDR1 and CDR2: MNHEY, SVGAGI. CDR3 coding DNA: TGTGCCAGCACCTGGTTCCTCGATGCGCAGTATTTT. Residues: CASTWFLDAQYF.

The chain is built from TRBV6-5 and TRBJ2-4, with 8 nucleotides matching TRBD2. Matching the DNA end better, TRBJ2-7 makes the J call doubtful. The CDR3 sequence is 13 residues long. Looked up from germline, CDR1 is MNHEY and CDR2 is SVGAGI. The DNA of the CDR3 is TGTGCCAGCAGTGATCTAGCGGGCTACGAGCAGTACTTC. Its translation: CASSDLAGYEQYF.

Concerning this clonotype itself: The CDR3 does not end in the conserved phenylalanine or tryptophan, so this is likely a read error. This sequence joins TRBV4-1 and TRBJ2-7; D remains ambiguous. The CDR3 runs 17 residues. The ends were cut back, 1 base at V and 6 bases at J, with 22 bases in the middle. Germline CDR1 is MGHRA and CDR2 is YSYEKL. CDR3 in DNA: TGCGCCAGCAGCCAAGTACGCGGAACGTCCGGTCGAGGCGAGCAGTACTTA. Protein: CASSQVRGTSGRGEQYL.

This clonotype has at least ten counts. The chain is built from TRBV4-3 and TRBJ2-4; no clear D gene. Germline V CDR1 and CDR2: LGHNA, YSLEER. V gave up 4 bases and J gave up 6 bases, with 10 bases separating them. This CDR3 region has 13 residues. CDR3 sequence (DNA): TGCGCCAGCAGCCCCAATCACGGAAACATTCAGTACTTC. It translates to CASSPNHGNIQYF.

This clonotype has only a few counts. The V gene is TRBV20-1, the J gene TRBJ2-7, with a possible D match to TRBD2 (6 bases). The CDR3 sequence is 14 residues long. With 2 bases removed from V and 0 bases from J, the gap between germline ends came to 11 bases. CDR1 and CDR2 (germline): DFQATT, SNEGSKA (reference sequence). This CDR3 is CSARRRGISYEQYF. The DNA for the CDR3 is TGCAGTGCTAGACGCCGGGGGATCTCCTACGAGCAGTACTTC.

The chain employs TRBV12-3 or TRBV12-4 and TRBJ2-4, with 15 bases fitting TRBD2. CDR3 length: 19 amino acids. Unmatched junction bases numbered 14, after V lost 5 bases and J lost 6 bases. The CDR3 DNA is TGTGCCAGCAGTCTCTGGACTAGCGGGAGGGCCTTGGGCGGAAACATTCAGTACTTC. Translated: CASSLWTSGRALGGNIQYF.

The chain links TRBV7-2 to TRBJ2-1; 11 bases line up with TRBD2. Germline lookup yields CDR1 SGHTA and CDR2 FQGNSA. The CDR3 spans 14 residues. J gave up 8 bases and V 5 bases, and 5 bases lay outside the gene matches. The CDR3 region is CASSLSGGADEQFF. CDR3 sequence (DNA): TGTGCCAGCAGCCTTAGCGGGGGGGCCGATGAGCAGTTCTTC.

The chain is built from TRBV30 and TRBJ2-5; 8 bases match TRBD1. The CDR3 sequence is 12 residues long. The germline V gene has CDR1 GTSNPN and CDR2 SVGIG (reference sequence). Trimming removed 5 bases from V and 1 base from J; junction bases left unmatched: 0. The DNA for the CDR3 is TGTGCCTGGGGACAGGGCCAAGAGACCCAGTACTTC. It encodes CAWGQGQETQYF.

V usage is TRBV4-2 and J usage is TRBJ2-2; D is perhaps TRBD1 (6 bases). Per germline, CDR1 LGHNA and CDR2 YNFKEQ. V dropped 7 bases and J dropped 5 bases, with 14 bases sitting between them. This CDR3 is built from 14 residues. The CDR3, as DNA: TGTGCCAGCACTTGGGACACCAGAACCGGGGAGCTGTTTTTT. This gives the protein CASTWDTRTGELFF.

The rearrangement links TRBV15 to TRBJ2-7; D possibly corresponds to TRBD2 (6 bases). The last part of the DNA fits TRBJ2-5 better; the J call may be wrong. CDR1 LNHNV and CDR2 YYDKDF come from the germline V gene (reference sequence). There are 16 residues in the CDR3. The CDR3 loop reads CATNIVMGGGGETQYF. As DNA, the CDR3 is TGTGCCACCAACATAGTGATGGGCGGAGGAGGGGAGACCCAGTACTTC.

This clonotype has a single count. This chain links TRBV20-1 with TRBJ2-3, with 13 positions matching TRBD2. The CDR3 is 12 amino acids. Germline V gives CDR1 DFQATT, CDR2 SNEGSKA (reference sequence). CDR3 nucleotide sequence: TGCAGAGGACTAGCGGGAGTAGATACGCAGTATTTT. The encoded protein is CRGLAGVDTQYF.

V is TRBV12-3 or TRBV12-4 and J is TRBJ2-3; D is perhaps TRBD1 (6 bases). V gave up 6 bases and J gave up 2 bases, with 12 bases separating them. CDR3 length: 14 residues. CDR3 coding DNA: TGTGCCAGCAGGCCGGGACATACCACAGATACGCAGTATTTT. Its translation is CASRPGHTTDTQYF.

This chain's CDR3 is CSVSDDMNTEAFF. DNA of the CDR3: TGCAGCGTTTCGGATGATATGAACACTGAAGCTTTCTTT. V usage is TRBV29-1 and J usage is TRBJ1-1; D call uncertain. Germline V gene sequence: CDR1 SQVTM, CDR2 ANQGSEA. The CDR3 sequence is 13 residues long. V lost 5 bases and J lost 0, with 10 bases in between.

The genes are TRBV4-1 and TRBJ2-1, with D perhaps assigned TRBD1 or TRBD2 (5 bases each). Trimming pared 0 bases from V and 10 bases from J, leaving 19 bases between. The CDR3 spans 16 residues. CDR1 and CDR2 from the germline V gene are MGHRA and YSYEKL. The CDR3 is CASSQDPGAYSYEQFF. CDR3 in DNA: TGCGCCAGCAGCCAAGATCCCGGGGCCTACTCCTACGAGCAGTTCTTC.